The 20 T cell receptor beta chains below all came from one sample that was sequenced in a study of blood T cell repertoires in COVID-19. Libraries were prepared by immunoSEQ multiplex PCR; TCRdb keeps only in-frame clonotypes and omits some of them. This table has approximately 170,000 clones, around four fifths appearing once. The material sequenced was peripheral blood. Source of these receptors: a woman in her 70s with COVID-19, enrolled during active disease.

There are a few counts of this clone. This sequence joins TRBV27 and TRBJ2-7, with 10 bases lining up with TRBD1. Germline-derived CDR1 and CDR2 are MNHEY and SMNVEV (reference sequence). This CDR3 comprises 14 residues. V lost 6 bases to trimming and J lost 6 bases; unmatched junction nucleotides: 8. The CDR3 DNA reads TGTGCCAGCAGCGCGACAGGGGGCGCGGGCGAGCAGTACTTC. Protein product: CASSATGGAGEQYF.

This clone was counted once. The chain carries TRBV24-1 and TRBJ2-7; no definite D call. The CDR3 totals 15 residues. Trimming shortened V by 6 bases and J by 6 bases, and 20 bases separated the two germline ends. The V gene's germline CDR1 is KGHDR and CDR2 SFDVKD. CDR3 DNA: TGTGCCACCAGTATTCCCTGGAGTCTCGGCGGCGAGCAGTACGTC. Its translation: CATSIPWSLGGEQYV.

This clone was seen more than once but under ten times. This chain links TRBV5-1 with TRBJ2-1, with TRBD2 matching over 11 bases. This CDR3 has 16 residues. The germline V gene encodes CDR1 SGHRS and CDR2 YFSETQ. With V trimmed by 0 bases and J by 8 bases, 7 bases remained unmatched. CDR3 DNA: TGCGCCAGCAGCTTGGTAGCGGGGGGGATTGGAGATGAGCAGTTCTTC. It specifies CASSLVAGGIGDEQFF. The variable domain in full, with the rest retrieved from reference TRBV5-1 and TRBJ2-1, is KAGVTQTPRYLIKTRGQQVTLSCSPISGHRSVSWYQQTPGQGLQFLFEYFSETQRNKGNFPGRFSGRQFSNSRSEMNVSTLELGDSALYLCASSLVAGGIGDEQFFGPGTRLTVL.

The DNA for the CDR3 is TGTGCCAGCAGCGTGACAGTGGCTGGAAACACCATATATTTT. This translates into CASSVTVAGNTIYF. The chain uses TRBV9 and TRBJ1-3, with a weak D call TRBD1 (5 bases). The CDR3 contains 14 residues. V lost 2 bases, J lost 2 bases, and 8 bases lay in between. CDR1 is SGDLS, CDR2 YYNGEE, per germline.

The chain recombines TRBV28 with TRBJ1-6, with 7 bases identical to TRBD1. The CDR3 consists of 14 residues. In germline, CDR1 is MDHEN, CDR2 SYDVKM. J lost 10 bases, V lost 2 bases, and 5 bases had no gene match. The CDR3 is CASSLGQDSSPLHF. In DNA, the CDR3 is TGTGCCAGCAGTTTAGGACAGGATAGCTCACCCCTCCACTTT.

The V gene is TRBV7-9, the J gene TRBJ2-6; possible D gene TRBD1, 5 bases. CDR3 size: 15 residues. With 0 bases removed from V and 4 bases from J, the gap between germline ends came to 7 bases. In germline, CDR1 is SEHNR, CDR2 FQNEAQ (reference sequence). The CDR3 reads CASSLAGVGANVLTF. The CDR3 DNA reads as TGTGCCAGCAGCTTAGCAGGGGTCGGGGCCAACGTCCTGACTTTC.

The count of this clone is one. J is TRBJ1-5 and V is TRBV2; D perhaps matches TRBD1 (5 bases). The CDR3 extends over 14 amino acids. V shed 1 base and J shed 1 base, with 5 bases lying between them. Germline CDR1 SNHLY, CDR2 FYNNEI. In DNA, the CDR3 is TGTGCCAGCAGTGAAGGACAGAGCAATCAGCCCCAGCATTTT. Translating it yields CASSEGQSNQPQHF.

J is TRBJ1-2 and V is TRBV19; D gene unclear. The CDR3 is made up of 15 amino acids. Germline assignment: CDR1 LNHDA and CDR2 SQIVND (reference sequence). The V end was cut by 0 bases, the J end by 7 bases, with 15 bases between. Here the CDR3 DNA reads TGTGCCAGTAGTATAGATGCCGTTCGGGAGGGTGGCTACACCTTC. It yields the protein CASSIDAVREGGYTF.

The chain recombines TRBV7-2 with TRBJ2-5; 7 nucleotides agree with TRBD1. This CDR3 is 16 amino acids long. The ends lost 2 bases at V and 4 bases at J; junction bases unmatched: 10. Germline V gene data show CDR1 as SGHTA and CDR2 as FQGNSA. CDR3 sequence reads: CASSLKVRQGRETQYF. The CDR3, as DNA: TGTGCCAGCAGCTTAAAAGTCCGACAGGGCCGAGAGACCCAGTACTTC.

V usage is TRBV10-3 and J usage is TRBJ2-7; D gene unclear. Trimming removed 7 bases at V and 2 bases at J, with 12 bases between. The CDR3 loop spans 13 amino acids. Germline V gives CDR1 ENHRY, CDR2 SYGVKD. In DNA form, the CDR3 reads TGTGCCATCATGCGAGAGGCTGCCTACGAGCAGTACTTC. Protein product: CAIMREAAYEQYF.

The rearrangement joins TRBV27 to TRBJ2-3; the D gene is possibly TRBD2 (6 bases). V shed 5 bases and J shed 5 bases, with 20 bases lying between them. CDR1 and CDR2 from the germline V gene are MNHEY and SMNVEV (reference sequence). There are 16 residues in the CDR3. The CDR3 here is CASSPIGSGAGDTQYF. The CDR3 DNA reads as TGTGCCAGCAGTCCCATAGGGTCGGGAGCGGGAGATACGCAGTATTTT.

The J gene is TRBJ2-3, the V gene TRBV3-1 (or the pseudogene TRBV3-2); the D is unclear. Germline V CDR1 and CDR2: LGHDT, YNNKEL (reference sequence). Trimming cost V 8 bases and J 0 bases, with 12 bases left between them. The CDR3 sequence is 14 residues long. This chain's CDR3 is CASVNGYSTDTQYF. CDR3 sequence (DNA): TGTGCCAGCGTGAACGGTTATAGCACAGATACGCAGTATTTT.

This chain connects TRBV6-5 to TRBJ1-2; D unclear. This CDR3 has 14 amino acids. With 1 base removed from V and 8 bases from J, the gap between germline ends came to 14 bases. CDR1 and CDR2 from the germline V gene are MNHEY and SVGAGI. CDR3 sequence (DNA): TGTGCCAGCAGTTACTTGCGGAATGGAGAAGGCTACACCTTC. This translates into CASSYLRNGEGYTF.

This sequence joins TRBV11-2 and TRBJ1-3; D is unclear. Germline values: CDR1 SGHAT, CDR2 FQNNGV. The V end was cut by 0 bases, the J end by 4 bases, with 10 bases between. The CDR3 runs 15 residues. The CDR3 region has the DNA TGTGCCAGCAGCTTAGATCGGGGAGAAGGAAACACCATATATTTT. Translation gives CASSLDRGEGNTIYF.

The sample holds one count of this clone. The J gene is TRBJ1-1, the V gene TRBV28; weak D call: TRBD1 (5 bases). V was pared by 5 bases and J by 3 bases, with 19 bases between. Germline CDR1 is MDHEN and CDR2 is SYDVKM. This CDR3 has 16 residues. The CDR3 spells CASSTISGVGHTEAFF. The CDR3 DNA reads TGTGCCAGCAGTACAATTTCGGGGGTCGGGCACACTGAAGCTTTCTTT. The full variable domain, completed using reference TRBV28 and TRBJ1-1, is DVKVTQSSRYLVKRTGEKVFLECVQDMDHENMFWYRQDPGLGLRLIYFSYDVKMKEKGDIPEGYSVSREKKERFSLILESASTNQTSMYLCASSTISGVGHTEAFFGQGTRLTVV.

The V gene is TRBV5-8, the J gene TRBJ2-3; 10 bases align to TRBD1. V lost 0 bases and J lost 8; bases outside the gene matches: 6. This CDR3 has 15 residues. Looked up from germline, CDR1 is SGHTS and CDR2 is YDEGEE. Here the CDR3 DNA reads TGTGCCAGCAGCTTGGGCGACAGGGGGCGGGTTACGCAGTATTTT. Protein sequence: CASSLGDRGRVTQYF.

The chain couples TRBV11-3 to TRBJ2-2; D is perhaps TRBD2 (6 bases). The CDR3 spans 15 residues. V was trimmed by 1 base and J by 1 base, leaving 7 bases between them. Germline-derived CDR1 and CDR2 are SGHNT and YENEEA. The CDR3, as DNA: TGTGCCAGCAGCTTAGCAGCGGGGAACACCGGGGAGCTGTTTTTT. Translated, it gives CASSLAAGNTGELFF.

The rearrangement uses TRBV6-5 and TRBJ2-5; 11 bases fit TRBD1. The CDR3 totals 15 residues. The trim removed 4 bases at V and 5 bases at J, leaving 6 bases unmatched. CDR1 is MNHEY, CDR2 SVGAGI, per germline. DNA for the CDR3: TGTGCCAGCAGTTCCCTGGGACAGGGGGAGGAGACCCAGTACTTC. This translates into CASSSLGQGEETQYF.

The chain carries TRBV7-2 and TRBJ1-3; maybe TRBD1 (6 bases). V was shortened by 5 bases and J by 5 bases, with 10 bases between the two germline ends. The CDR3 has 13 residues. Germline CDR1 SGHTA, CDR2 FQGNSA. CDR3 loop: CASSGRDRNTIYF. CDR3 coding DNA: TGTGCCAGCAGCGGACGGGACAGAAACACCATATATTTT.

This rearrangement joins TRBV5-6 to TRBJ2-7; maybe TRBD1 (5 bases). V dropped 0 bases and J dropped 5 bases, with 15 bases sitting between them. The CDR3 is 15 amino acids. Germline CDR1 and CDR2: SGHDT and YYEEEE. CDR3 amino acids: CASSLAMVGANEQYV. For the CDR3, the DNA is TGTGCCAGCAGCTTGGCCATGGTAGGGGCCAACGAGCAGTACGTC.